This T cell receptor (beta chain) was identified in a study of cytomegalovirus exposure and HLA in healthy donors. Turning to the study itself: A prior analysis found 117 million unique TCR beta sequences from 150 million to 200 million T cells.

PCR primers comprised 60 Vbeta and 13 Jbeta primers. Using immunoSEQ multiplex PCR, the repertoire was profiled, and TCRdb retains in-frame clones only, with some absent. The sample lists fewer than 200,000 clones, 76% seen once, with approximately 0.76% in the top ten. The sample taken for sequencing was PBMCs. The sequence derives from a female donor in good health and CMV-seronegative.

The CDR3 DNA reads as TGTGCCAGCACCCAACAGGGGGACGGTAATTCACCCCTCCACTTT. It codes for CASTQQGDGNSPLHF. The gene calls are TRBV28 and TRBJ1-6; TRBD1 agrees at 8 bases. The CDR3 length is 15 residues. From germline, CDR1 is MDHEN and CDR2 SYDVKM. Losses at the gene ends were 7 bases for V and 6 bases for J; bases not matched to a gene: 8.